The 3 T cell receptor beta chains below all came from one sample that was sequenced in a study of blood T cell repertoires in COVID-19. The data were produced by immunoSEQ multiplex PCR, yet TCRdb's version contains in-frame clones alone and is incomplete. The sample has more than 200,000 clones, approximately 80% seen once. The sample comprised PBMCs or T cells enriched from blood (not recorded which). These receptors all stem from a woman in her thirties or forties with acute COVID-19.

The gene calls are TRBV11-2 and TRBJ1-4; 7 nucleotides align to TRBD1. Germline V gives CDR1 SGHAT, CDR2 FQNNGV. This CDR3 has 16 residues. V was pared by 5 bases and J by 3 bases, with 9 bases of the junction left unmatched. This CDR3 is CASSPGRGQPNEKLFF. CDR3 nucleotide sequence: TGTGCCAGCAGCCCGGGGCGGGGACAGCCTAATGAAAAACTGTTTTTT.

The V gene is TRBV5-1, the J gene TRBJ1-4; D is ambiguous. Germline CDR1 is SGHRS and CDR2 is YFSETQ. Trimming removed 3 bases from V and 0 bases from J, with 3 bases in between. The CDR3 extends over 13 amino acids. In DNA, the CDR3 is TGCGCCAGCAGCTACTCAACTAATGAAAAACTGTTTTTT. Its translation is CASSYSTNEKLFF.

In its sample, this clone was seen a few times. The chain has TRBV5-1 and TRBJ2-3; 8 bases agree with TRBD2. CDR1 is SGHRS and CDR2 is YFSETQ in the germline V gene. V shed 4 bases, J shed 5 bases, and the junction held 9 bases outside the gene matches. This CDR3 is built from 15 residues. The CDR3 here is CASSPGGARGDTQYF. CDR3 coding DNA: TGCGCCAGCAGCCCCGGGGGGGCCAGGGGAGATACGCAGTATTTT.